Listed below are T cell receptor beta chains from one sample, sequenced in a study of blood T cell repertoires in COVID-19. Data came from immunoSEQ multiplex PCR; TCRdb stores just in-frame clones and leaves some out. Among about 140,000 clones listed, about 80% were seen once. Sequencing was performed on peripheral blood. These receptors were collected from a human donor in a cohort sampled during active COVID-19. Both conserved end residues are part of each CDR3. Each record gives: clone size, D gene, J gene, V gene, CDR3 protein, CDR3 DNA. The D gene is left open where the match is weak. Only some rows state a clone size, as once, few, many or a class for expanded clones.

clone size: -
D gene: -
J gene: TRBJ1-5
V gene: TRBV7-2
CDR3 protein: CASSLLGARGQPQHF
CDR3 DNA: TGTGCCAGCAGCTTACTGGGGGCTAGGGGTCAGCCCCAGCATTTT

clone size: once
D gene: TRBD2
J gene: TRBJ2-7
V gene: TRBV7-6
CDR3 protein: CASSFTGTSDYEQYF
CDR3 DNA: TGTGCCAGCAGTTTTACCGGGACTAGCGACTACGAGCAGTACTTC

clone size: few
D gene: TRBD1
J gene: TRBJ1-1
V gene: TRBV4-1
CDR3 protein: CASSPGQAILNTEAFF
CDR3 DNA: TGCGCCAGCAGCCCGGGACAGGCGATATTGAACACTGAAGCTTTCTTT

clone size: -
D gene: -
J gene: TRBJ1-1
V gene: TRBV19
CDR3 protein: CASSMMPQAEAFF
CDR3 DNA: TGTGCCAGTAGTATGATGCCACAGGCTGAAGCTTTCTTT

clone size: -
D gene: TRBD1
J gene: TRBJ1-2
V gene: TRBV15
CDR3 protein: CATSRAGDRGRGYTF
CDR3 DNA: TGTGCCACCAGCAGAGCAGGAGACAGGGGCCGTGGCTACACCTTC

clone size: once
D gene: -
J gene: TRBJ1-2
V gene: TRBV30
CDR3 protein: CAWFTAPWGDYGYTF
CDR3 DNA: TGTGCCTGGTTTACCGCCCCCTGGGGGGACTATGGCTACACCTTC

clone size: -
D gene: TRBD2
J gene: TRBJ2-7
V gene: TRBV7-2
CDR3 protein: CASSFRGGRGEQYF
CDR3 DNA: TGTGCCAGCAGCTTCCGCGGCGGGAGGGGCGAGCAGTACTTC

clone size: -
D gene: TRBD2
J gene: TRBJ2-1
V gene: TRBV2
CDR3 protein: CASRGLAGVDEQFF
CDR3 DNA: TGTGCCAGCAGGGGACTAGCGGGAGTTGATGAGCAGTTCTTC

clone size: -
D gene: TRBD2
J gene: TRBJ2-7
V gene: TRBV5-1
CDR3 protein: CASSLQRGTYEQYF
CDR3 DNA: TGCGCCAGCAGCTTGCAGCGGGGGACCTACGAGCAGTACTTC

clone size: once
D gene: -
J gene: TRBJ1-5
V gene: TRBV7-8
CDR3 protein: CASSLGQGGPQHF
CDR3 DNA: TGTGCCAGCAGCTTAGGGCAGGGTGGGCCCCAGCATTTT

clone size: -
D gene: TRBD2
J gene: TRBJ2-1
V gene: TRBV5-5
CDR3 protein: CASSPTTSGRLGQFF
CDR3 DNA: TGTGCCAGCAGCCCGACGACTAGCGGGAGACTTGGGCAGTTCTTC

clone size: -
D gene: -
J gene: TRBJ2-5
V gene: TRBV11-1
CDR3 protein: CASSLAGRIGETQYF
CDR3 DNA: TGTGCCAGCAGCTTGGCAGGGAGGATTGGGGAGACCCAGTACTTC

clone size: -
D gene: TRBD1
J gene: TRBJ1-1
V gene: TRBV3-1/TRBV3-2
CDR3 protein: CASRTGQPNTEAFF
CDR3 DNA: TGTGCCAGCAGGACGGGACAGCCAAACACTGAAGCTTTCTTT

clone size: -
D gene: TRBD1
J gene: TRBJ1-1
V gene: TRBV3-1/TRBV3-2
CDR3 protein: CASGRQGTEAFF
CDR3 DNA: TGTGCCAGCGGTCGACAGGGCACTGAAGCTTTCTTT

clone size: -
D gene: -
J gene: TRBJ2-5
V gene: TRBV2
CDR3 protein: CASSARGIQETQYF
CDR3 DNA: TGTGCCAGCAGTGCTCGAGGGATCCAAGAGACCCAGTACTTC

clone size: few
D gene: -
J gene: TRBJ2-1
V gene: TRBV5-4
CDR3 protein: CASRRGGADYNEQFF
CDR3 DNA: TGTGCCAGCAGGAGAGGGGGGGCGGACTACAATGAGCAGTTCTTC

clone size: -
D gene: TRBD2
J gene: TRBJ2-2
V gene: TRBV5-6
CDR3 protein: CASSLGGRGTGELFF
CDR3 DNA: TGTGCCAGCAGCTTGGGCGGGAGAGGCACCGGGGAGCTGTTTTTT

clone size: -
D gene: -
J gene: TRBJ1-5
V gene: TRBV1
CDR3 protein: CTSSQDSGSNQPQHF
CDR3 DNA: TGCACCAGCAGCCAAGACTCGGGTAGCAATCAGCCCCAGCATTTT

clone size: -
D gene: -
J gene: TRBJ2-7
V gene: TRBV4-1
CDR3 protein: CASSQFGTPSSEQYF
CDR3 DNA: TGCGCCAGCAGCCAGTTTGGGACTCCTTCAAGCGAGCAGTACTTC

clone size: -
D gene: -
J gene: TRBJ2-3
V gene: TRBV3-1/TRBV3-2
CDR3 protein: CASSQDGATDTQYF
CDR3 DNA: TGTGCCAGCAGCCAAGATGGGGCCACAGATACGCAGTATTTT

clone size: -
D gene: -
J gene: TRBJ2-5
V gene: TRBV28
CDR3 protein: CASSRSPGNINSQYF
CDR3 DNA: TGTGCCAGCAGTCGGAGCCCGGGAAATATTAATTCCCAGTACTTC

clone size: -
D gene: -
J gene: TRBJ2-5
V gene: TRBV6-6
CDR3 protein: CASSYSGQGDIETQYF
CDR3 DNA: TGTGCCAGCAGTTACTCGGGACAAGGTGACATCGAGACCCAGTACTTC

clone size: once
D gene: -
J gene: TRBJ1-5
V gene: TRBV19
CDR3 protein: CASSILRVLGQPQHF
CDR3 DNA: TGTGCCAGTAGTATACTGCGAGTTCTAGGTCAGCCCCAGCATTTT